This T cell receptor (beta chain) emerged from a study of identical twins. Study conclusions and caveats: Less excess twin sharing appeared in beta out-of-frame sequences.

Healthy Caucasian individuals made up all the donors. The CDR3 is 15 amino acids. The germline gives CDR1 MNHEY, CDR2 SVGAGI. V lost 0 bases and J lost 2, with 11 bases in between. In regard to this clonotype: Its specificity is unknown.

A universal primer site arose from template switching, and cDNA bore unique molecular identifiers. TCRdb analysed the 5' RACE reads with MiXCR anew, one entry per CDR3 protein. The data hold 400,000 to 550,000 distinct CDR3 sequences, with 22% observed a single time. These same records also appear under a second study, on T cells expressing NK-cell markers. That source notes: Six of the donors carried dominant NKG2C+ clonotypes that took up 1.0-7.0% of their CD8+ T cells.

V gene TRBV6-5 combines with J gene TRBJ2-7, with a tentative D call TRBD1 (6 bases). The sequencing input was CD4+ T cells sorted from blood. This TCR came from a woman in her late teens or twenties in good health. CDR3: CASSYSETGTYEQYF. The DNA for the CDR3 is TGTGCCAGCAGTTACTCGGAGACAGGAACCTACGAGCAGTACTTC.